What follows are 31 T cell receptor beta chains derived from one specimen sequenced in a study of cytomegalovirus exposure and HLA in healthy donors. The PCR employed 60 Vbeta primers together with 13 Jbeta primers. Generated by immunoSEQ multiplex PCR, the TCRdb table keeps only in-frame clones and is missing some. The sample includes more than 70,000 clones, roughly 67% of them seen just once. Sequences were obtained from PBMCs. All receptors derive from a man between 35 and 55 years old in good health and CMV-seropositive.

This clone was detected a few times. This sequence joins TRBV6-1 and TRBJ1-5, with a weak D call TRBD1 (5 bases). V was cut by 4 bases and J by 7 bases, with 17 bases left in between. This CDR3 is built from 15 residues. CDR1 is MNHNS and CDR2 is SASEGT in the germline V gene. The CDR3 DNA sequence: TGTGCCAGCAGTGGACTGGGGCCAGGGCAACAGCCCCAGCATTTT. The encoded protein is CASSGLGPGQQPQHF.

CDR3 DNA sequence: TGTGCCAGCAGGCCGGAGGTAGCTGCCTACAATGAGCAGTTCTTC. As protein: CASRPEVAAYNEQFF. The V call is TRBV5-4, the J call TRBJ2-1, with D perhaps matching TRBD2 (5 bases). Germline CDR1 is SGHNT and CDR2 is YYREEE (reference sequence). V lost 5 bases, J lost 2 bases, and 14 bases lay in between. The CDR3 has 15 residues.

The gene calls are TRBV6-5 and TRBJ1-2, with TRBD1 identical over 8 bases. The CDR3 loop spans 14 amino acids. V shed 2 bases, J shed 4 bases, and the junction held 3 bases outside the gene matches. CDR1 and CDR2 (germline): MNHEY, SVGAGI. CDR3 residues: CASSYGGQGYGYTF. The CDR3 bases are TGTGCCAGCAGTTACGGAGGACAGGGCTATGGCTACACCTTC.

This clone has just a few counts. The chain uses TRBV5-1 and TRBJ2-7, with no clear D. This CDR3 is 15 amino acids long. Germline V gives CDR1 SGHRS, CDR2 YFSETQ. Trimming left V 5 bases short and J 0 bases short, with 15 bases between. The CDR3: CASRVGPFSSYEQYF. DNA of the CDR3: TGCGCCAGCAGAGTGGGCCCCTTCAGCTCCTACGAGCAGTACTTC.

The chain links TRBV7-2 to TRBJ2-3; D is possibly TRBD2 (5 bases). Germline V CDR1 and CDR2: SGHTA, FQGNSA. The CDR3 contains 14 residues. V lost 5 bases and J lost 3, with 12 bases in between. CDR3 nucleotide sequence: TGTGCCAGCAGCCGGGATAGAACGACAGATACGCAGTATTTT. Protein: CASSRDRTTDTQYF.

The CDR3 sequence: CASSFSGRQNYGYTF. CDR3 sequence (DNA): TGTGCCAGCAGCTTTAGTGGAAGACAGAACTATGGCTACACCTTC. This chain links TRBV5-4 with TRBJ1-2; a possible D gene is TRBD1 (5 bases). Looked up from germline, CDR1 is SGHNT and CDR2 is YYREEE (reference sequence). Trimming took off 2 bases at V and 2 bases at J, with 13 bases between the two ends. The CDR3 consists of 15 residues.

The chain employs TRBV5-4 and TRBJ1-2; possibly TRBD1 for D (5 bases). Trimming left V 7 bases short and J 13 bases short, with 11 bases between. This CDR3 contains 9 residues. Germline V gene sequence: CDR1 SGHNT, CDR2 YYREEE (reference sequence). The CDR3 spells CASGREVTF. DNA for the CDR3: TGTGCCAGCGGCAGGGAAGTCACCTTC.

The rearrangement links TRBV7-2 to TRBJ1-2; D is undetermined. Germline V gene data show CDR1 as SGHTA and CDR2 as FQGNSA. The CDR3 sequence is 14 residues long. Trimming pared 1 base from V and 3 bases from J, leaving 9 bases between. The CDR3 nucleotides read TGTGCCAGCAGCTTAGACGAGGTGGACTATGGCTACACCTTC. It encodes CASSLDEVDYGYTF.

The V gene is TRBV6-1, the J gene TRBJ2-1, with TRBD1 as a possible D gene (6 bases). The V end lost 5 bases, the J end lost 5 bases, and 16 bases lay between the germline ends. The CDR3 is 15 amino acids. The germline CDR1 and CDR2 sequences are MNHNS and SASEGT. In DNA, the CDR3 is TGTGCCAGCAGTCGATTTGGGGACAACAACAATGAGCAGTTCTTC. The encoded protein is CASSRFGDNNNEQFF.

The CDR3 region is CASSYSGRGDEQFF. The CDR3 nucleotides are TGTGCCAGCAGTTACTCTGGACGGGGGGATGAGCAGTTCTTC. V and J are TRBV6-5 and TRBJ2-1, with 7 positions matching TRBD2. V shed 0 bases, J shed 8 bases, and the junction held 4 bases outside the gene matches. Germline V CDR1 and CDR2: MNHEY, SVGAGI. CDR3 length: 14 residues.

The chain combines TRBV7-2 with TRBJ2-3; 8 nucleotides align to TRBD2. The CDR3 consists of 11 residues. V gave up 3 bases and J gave up 14 bases; unmatched junction bases: 4. Germline V CDR1 and CDR2: SGHTA, FQGNSA. The CDR3 DNA is TGTGCCAGCAGCTTCGGGACTAGTATGTATTTT. This encodes CASSFGTSMYF. Complete variable domain (other parts from reference TRBV7-2 and TRBJ2-3): GAGVSQSPSNKVTEKGKDVELRCDPISGHTALYWYRQSLGQGLEFLIYFQGNSAPDKSGLPSDRFSAERTGGSVSTLTIQRTQQEDSAVYLCASSFGTSMYFGPGTRLTVL.

The genes are TRBV6-5 and TRBJ2-7, with D perhaps matching TRBD1 (5 bases). The CDR3 length is 15 residues. Germline V gene lookup returns CDR1 MNHEY and CDR2 SVGAGI. V was pared by 4 bases and J by 5 bases, with 18 bases between. The CDR3 coding sequence is TGTGCCAGCAGTTTCTCGGACAAGGGGTCCCACGAGCAGTACTTC. Its protein is CASSFSDKGSHEQYF.

This chain connects TRBV2 to TRBJ1-5; the D is unclear. This CDR3 spans 14 amino acids. The V and J ends lost 3 bases and 3 bases respectively, with 9 bases between them. CDR1 is SNHLY and CDR2 is FYNNEI in the germline V gene. CDR3 residues: CASSDRSPNQPQHF. The CDR3 bases are TGTGCCAGCAGTGATCGGTCCCCCAATCAGCCCCAGCATTTT.

The V call is TRBV6-5, the J call TRBJ2-3, with a possible D match to TRBD2 (7 bases). This CDR3 region has 15 residues. Deletions cut 2 bases from V and 2 bases from J, with 11 bases between. Germline CDR1 reads MNHEY; CDR2 reads SVGAGI. The DNA for the CDR3 is TGTGCCAGCAGTTACCGGGCGGGGGCCACAGATACGCAGTATTTT. Its protein product is CASSYRAGATDTQYF.

The V and J genes are TRBV4-3 and TRBJ1-2, with D unclear. Per the germline V gene, CDR1 is LGHNA and CDR2 is YSLEER. V lost 0 bases and J 5 bases, leaving 13 bases between the germline ends. The CDR3 is 15 residues long. CDR3 in amino acids: CASSQEPGTHYGYTF. The CDR3, as DNA: TGCGCCAGCAGCCAAGAACCAGGAACCCATTATGGCTACACCTTC.

This chain connects TRBV18 to TRBJ2-7, with 12 positions matching TRBD1. After removal of 3 bases from V and 6 bases from J, the junction contained 6 bases not matched to a gene. The CDR3 is made up of 15 amino acids. Germline V gene data show CDR1 as KGHSH and CDR2 as LQKENI. In DNA form, the CDR3 reads TGTGCCAGCTCACCCCCCGGGACAGGGGGCGGCGAGCAGTACTTC. Translated: CASSPPGTGGGEQYF. The full variable domain, rest sourced from reference TRBV18 and TRBJ2-7, is NAGVMQNPRHLVRRRGQEARLRCSPMKGHSHVYWYRQLPEEGLKFMVYLQKENIIDESGMPKERFSAEFPKEGPSILRIQQVVRGDSAAYFCASSPPGTGGGEQYFGPGTRLTVT.

This clone turned up a few times. This chain uses TRBV6-4 with TRBJ2-2, with D hard to call. The CDR3 totals 14 residues. Per the germline V gene, CDR1 is MRHNA and CDR2 is SNTAGT. Trimming stripped 2 bases from V and 2 bases from J, with 6 bases between. The CDR3 is CASSDGHNTGELFF. CDR3 nucleotides: TGTGCCAGCAGTGACGGCCATAACACCGGGGAGCTGTTTTTT.

The J gene is TRBJ1-4, the V gene TRBV9; tentative D call: TRBD1 (6 bases). Per germline, CDR1 SGDLS and CDR2 YYNGEE. The ends were cut back, 0 bases at V and 6 bases at J, with 9 bases in the middle. This CDR3 is built from 14 residues. CDR3 in DNA: TGTGCCAGCAGCGTAGGGGGGGGCGATGAAAAACTGTTTTTT. Translation gives CASSVGGGDEKLFF.

The chain is built from TRBV19 and TRBJ1-1, with 9 bases fitting TRBD1. Germline V gives CDR1 LNHDA, CDR2 SQIVND (reference sequence). V dropped 6 bases and J dropped 5; count of bases not matched to a gene: 10. The CDR3 is made up of 15 amino acids. The chain's CDR3 is CASSANRGLWTEAFF. In DNA, the CDR3 is TGTGCCAGTAGCGCAAACAGGGGGCTGTGGACTGAAGCTTTCTTT.

This clone has a single count. The chain couples TRBV2 to TRBJ1-4; 8 bases align to TRBD1. V was clipped by 6 bases and J by 8 bases; unmatched bases: 17. This CDR3 spans 17 amino acids. In germline, CDR1 is SNHLY, CDR2 FYNNEI. This CDR3 reads CASSPQGVLLDGEKLFF. CDR3 coding DNA: TGTGCCAGCAGCCCACAGGGGGTCCTCCTGGATGGAGAAAAACTGTTTTTT. The full variable domain, completed using reference TRBV2 and TRBJ1-4, is EPEVTQTPSHQVTQMGQEVILRCVPISNHLYFYWYRQILGQKVEFLVSFYNNEISEKSEIFDDQFSVERPDGSNFTLKIRSTKLEDSAMYFCASSPQGVLLDGEKLFFGSGTQLSVL.

The gene calls are TRBV6-5 and TRBJ2-1; 7 bases match TRBD2. There are 12 residues in the CDR3. V shed 0 bases, J shed 14 bases, and the junction held 4 bases outside the gene matches. CDR1 and CDR2 from the germline V gene are MNHEY and SVGAGI. The CDR3 bases are TGTGCCAGCAGTTACTCGACTGGGAGGGAGTTCTTC. This codes for CASSYSTGREFF.

The V and J genes are TRBV30 and TRBJ1-6; D remains unclear. The CDR3 has 13 residues. V shed 3 bases and J shed 5 bases, with 8 bases lying between them. The germline V gene encodes CDR1 GTSNPN and CDR2 SVGIG (reference sequence). As DNA, the CDR3 is TGTGCCTGGAGACAGAGCCATAATTCACCCCTCCACTTT. Its protein is CAWRQSHNSPLHF.

The genes are TRBV2 and TRBJ2-5, with 11 bases matching TRBD2. The CDR3 has 14 residues. Per the germline V gene, CDR1 is SNHLY and CDR2 is FYNNEI. V lost 5 bases, J lost 3 bases, and 2 bases stayed unmatched. The CDR3 DNA reads TGTGCCAGCAGTAGGGGACTAGCGGAAGAGACCCAGTACTTC. Encoded protein: CASSRGLAEETQYF.

This chain uses TRBV6-1 with TRBJ2-5, with 12 bases identical to TRBD1. This CDR3 contains 19 residues. Trimming took 2 bases from V and 4 from J; bases not matched to a gene: 14. Per germline, CDR1 MNHNS and CDR2 SASEGT. This chain's CDR3 is CASSELRSGTGGRRETQYF. Here the CDR3 DNA reads TGTGCCAGCAGTGAATTGAGAAGTGGGACAGGGGGCAGACGAGAGACCCAGTACTTC.

The chain has TRBV7-8 and TRBJ1-1, with a weak D call TRBD1 (6 bases). There are 18 residues in the CDR3. Trimming shortened V by 5 bases and J by 3 bases, and 25 bases separated the two germline ends. Germline CDR1 and CDR2: SGHVS and FQNEAQ. CDR3 protein: CASSPPWGSGGRDTEAFF. CDR3 nucleotides: TGTGCCAGCAGCCCACCCTGGGGTTCGGGGGGCCGGGACACTGAAGCTTTCTTT.

For the CDR3, the DNA is TGTGCCAGCAGCCCGACGACAGGGACGTCGGGGGAGCAGTACTTC. This encodes CASSPTTGTSGEQYF. This chain uses TRBV7-3 with TRBJ2-7, with 7 bases that match TRBD1. CDR3 length equals 15 residues. Germline trimming cut 5 bases from V and 7 bases from J; bases unmatched to any gene: 14. Per the germline V gene, CDR1 is SGHTA and CDR2 is FQGTGA.

The chain employs TRBV4-3 and TRBJ1-2; 8 nucleotides align to TRBD1. Germline V gives CDR1 LGHNA, CDR2 YSLEER. This CDR3 region has 14 residues. Trimming took 4 bases from V and 4 from J; bases not matched to a gene: 5. The CDR3 protein is CASSLKDRGYGYTF. As DNA, the CDR3 is TGCGCCAGCAGCCTCAAAGACAGGGGCTATGGCTACACCTTC.

By share, this clone ranks as medium-sized. The rearrangement uses TRBV18 and TRBJ1-1, with TRBD1 matching over 8 bases. The junction had 11 bases not matched to a gene; V was cut back by 0 bases and J by 11 bases. The CDR3 is 15 amino acids. The germline V gene has CDR1 KGHSH and CDR2 LQKENI. The CDR3, as DNA: TGTGCCAGCTCACCACCGGGTTCGCGCCAGGGGGCGGCTTTCTTT. Protein product: CASSPPGSRQGAAFF.

This rearrangement joins TRBV2 to TRBJ2-7; possible D gene TRBD1, 6 bases. V lost 8 bases to trimming and J lost 6 bases, with 20 bases between them. Germline CDR1 and CDR2: SNHLY and FYNNEI. The CDR3 loop spans 14 amino acids. The CDR3 loop reads CASSIGFRGGEQYF. In nucleotides, the CDR3 is TGTGCCAGCTCGATAGGATTCAGGGGCGGCGAGCAGTACTTC.

This clone was recorded a few times. This rearrangement joins TRBV5-1 to TRBJ2-1; TRBD2 matches at 10 bases. This CDR3 spans 16 amino acids. The trim removed 4 bases at V and 7 bases at J, leaving 11 bases unmatched. CDR1 SGHRS and CDR2 YFSETQ come from the germline V gene. The DNA of the CDR3 is TGCGCCAGCAGCCGGACCGGGACTAGCGCAAGGAATGAGCAGTTCTTC. It encodes CASSRTGTSARNEQFF.

The rearrangement uses TRBV5-4 and TRBJ2-2; D is unresolved. CDR3 size: 17 residues. CDR1 and CDR2 (germline): SGHNT, YYREEE (reference sequence). V dropped 5 bases and J dropped 1 base, with 18 bases sitting between them. This CDR3 is CASSLRAALLNTGELFF. In nucleotides, the CDR3 is TGTGCCAGCAGTCTCCGCGCGGCCCTCTTGAACACCGGGGAGCTGTTTTTT. Based on the CDR3 plus reference TRBV5-4 and TRBJ2-2, the full variable domain is ETGVTQSPTHLIKTRGQQVTLRCSSQSGHNTVSWYQQALGQGPQFIFQYYREEENGRGNFPPRFSGLQFPNYSSELNVNALELDDSALYLCASSLRAALLNTGELFFGEGSRLTVL.